A selection of T cell receptor beta chains follows, all from one sample in a study of OX40 agonist ivuxolimab in advanced cancers. TCRdb's table, derived via immunoSEQ multiplex PCR, lists solely in-frame clones and lacks some. In the table there are some 110,000 clones, less than 95% of which are singletons. Sequencing was performed on CD4+ or CD8+ T cells sorted from blood, taken in a trial of the OX40 agonist ivuxolimab. The receptor set was obtained from an adult with an advanced solid tumor such as melanoma, head and neck, liver or kidney cancer. CDR3s include the opening cysteine and the closing phenylalanine or tryptophan. The order of the fields is D gene, V gene, clone size, J gene, CDR3 DNA, CDR3 protein. The D gene is left open where the match is weak. Some rows mark clone size as missing; the rest say once, few, many or name a class of expanded clone.

TRBD2	TRBV28	NA	TRBJ2-7	TGTGCCAGCAGTTCTACCGCCCCGGGACTAGCGGGAGAGGGGGTCTTGGACGAGCAGTACTTC	CASSSTAPGLAGEGVLDEQYF
NA	TRBV4-1	NA	TRBJ1-1	TGCGCCAGCAGCCCTCCTCGGGGTTCTAACACTGAAGCTTTCTTT	CASSPPRGSNTEAFF
TRBD2	TRBV5-1	NA	TRBJ2-7	TGCGCCAGCAGCTTGGGAAATCTAGCGGGAGGAAACGAGCAGTACTTC	CASSLGNLAGGNEQYF
NA	TRBV6-6	NA	TRBJ2-1	TGTGCCAGCAGTTACTCGGCCGTGGAACCTGAGCAGTTCTTC	CASSYSAVEPEQFF
NA	TRBV28	NA	TRBJ2-6	TGTGCCAGCAGTTCAGGTCCCGAGTCTGGGGCCAACGTCCTGACTTTC	CASSSGPESGANVLTF
TRBD2	TRBV7-8	few	TRBJ2-5	TGTGCCAGCAGCCCCCACCGCCGCGCGGGAGGATTGGAGACCCAGTACTTC	CASSPHRRAGGLETQYF
NA	TRBV19	NA	TRBJ2-3	TGTGCCAGTAGTATAGTCGTGGGAAGAGTCACAGATACGCAGTATTTT	CASSIVVGRVTDTQYF
NA	TRBV28	NA	TRBJ2-5	TGTGCCAGCAGTCCCGCAGGGGGGCCTCCCTCGGGAGAGACCCAGTACTTC	CASSPAGGPPSGETQYF
NA	TRBV6-5	NA	TRBJ2-2	TGTGCCAGCAGTTACTCAGGGCCGCCCCAGGGACTGTTTTTT	CASSYSGPPQGLFF
NA	TRBV30	NA	TRBJ1-1	TGTGCCTGGAGCGCAGGAGGGACTAACACTGAAGCTTTCTTT	CAWSAGGTNTEAFF
NA	TRBV18	NA	TRBJ2-7	TGTGCCAGCTCCGATTTTTCTTCCCAGCCCGGGACCGCTACCGAGCAGTACTTC	CASSDFSSQPGTATEQYF
NA	TRBV7-6	NA	TRBJ1-5	TGTGCCAGCAGCTTAACCCAGTCGGGGGCTAATCAGCCCCAGCATTTT	CASSLTQSGANQPQHF
NA	TRBV29-1	NA	TRBJ2-5	TGCAGCGTTGATTGGGCGGACGCTACCCCTTCTCAAGAGACCCAGTACTTC	CSVDWADATPSQETQYF
NA	TRBV5-1	NA	TRBJ1-2	TGCGCCAGCAGCTTGGAATTGAACTATGGCTACACCTTC	CASSLELNYGYTF
NA	TRBV5-6	NA	TRBJ1-2	TGTGCCAGCAGCCGCGACAGGCTCTATGGCTACACCTTC	CASSRDRLYGYTF
TRBD2	TRBV7-8	NA	TRBJ2-7	TGTGCCAGCAGCTTAGCGGGGAGGCATCTAGCGGGTGATTTGGTCGACGAGCAGTACTTC	CASSLAGRHLAGDLVDEQYF
NA	TRBV7-7	once	TRBJ2-5	TGTGCTAGCAGCCCCCGACAGGCGGTGGAGACCCAGTACTTC	CASSPRQAVETQYF
TRBD1	TRBV7-2	NA	TRBJ2-7	TGTGCCAGCAGCGATCGGACAGGAACCGAGCAGTACTTC	CASSDRTGTEQYF
TRBD2	TRBV18	NA	TRBJ2-1	TGTGCCAGCTCACCGGGCGGGAGTGTAAATGAGCAGTTCTTC	CASSPGGSVNEQFF
NA	TRBV20-1	few	TRBJ1-1	TGCAGTCTCTTCGCTGAAGCTTTCTTT	CSLFAEAFF
NA	TRBV5-4	once	TRBJ1-5	TGTGCCAGCAGCTTATACGGCAATCAGCCCCAGCATTTT	CASSLYGNQPQHF
TRBD1	TRBV7-9	NA	TRBJ2-1	TGTGCCAGCAGCTTAGAAGTAGGGGGCTGGGATGAGCAGTTCTTC	CASSLEVGGWDEQFF
NA	TRBV19	NA	TRBJ2-5	TGTGCCAGTAGTCCAGGGTCCCAAGAGACCCAGTACTTC	CASSPGSQETQYF
NA	TRBV5-4	NA	TRBJ2-7	TGTGCCAGCAGTTTGGGGCAGGGGCCTTTAGGCTCCTACGAGCAGTACTTC	CASSLGQGPLGSYEQYF
NA	TRBV9	NA	TRBJ1-5	TGTGCCAGCAGCGTAGGTTCAGAGGCGAATCAGCCCCAGCATTTT	CASSVGSEANQPQHF
TRBD2	TRBV2	NA	TRBJ2-3	TGTGCCAGCAGTTCTCGAGGGACTAGTAGCACAGATACGCAGTATTTT	CASSSRGTSSTDTQYF
TRBD1	TRBV27	NA	TRBJ1-1	TGTGCCAGCTCCCGTGCGACAGGGGGCGGTAGCACTGAAGCTTTCTTT	CASSRATGGGSTEAFF
NA	TRBV7-2	NA	TRBJ1-3	TGTGCCAGCAGCCTACAGGGATATGGAAACACCATATATTTT	CASSLQGYGNTIYF
NA	TRBV2	once	TRBJ2-7	TGTGCCAGCAGTGAAAAAAAGCTGGCAATCTACGAGCAGTACTTC	CASSEKKLAIYEQYF
TRBD2	TRBV6-5	NA	TRBJ2-3	TGTGCCAGCCTACCTAGCGGTGGGGGCACAGATACGCAGTATTTT	CASLPSGGGTDTQYF
NA	TRBV5-8	NA	TRBJ2-7	TGTGCCAGCAGCTTGGCTCACGAGCAGTACTTC	CASSLAHEQYF
NA	TRBV11-2	NA	TRBJ2-6	TGTGCCAGCAGCTTAGAGTCAGTCTCTGGGGCCAACGTCCTGACTTTC	CASSLESVSGANVLTF
NA	TRBV5-5	NA	TRBJ2-1	TGTGCCAGCAGCTTGGGAGGGAACTCCTACAATGAGCAGTTCTTC	CASSLGGNSYNEQFF
TRBD1	TRBV18	NA	TRBJ2-7	TGTGCCAGCTCCCGAGCGACGGGACAGGGGGGGTACGAGCAGTACTTC	CASSRATGQGGYEQYF
TRBD2	TRBV6-6	NA	TRBJ2-1	TGTGCCAGCAGCGCAGCGGGAGGGTCCTACAATGAGCAGTTCTTC	CASSAAGGSYNEQFF
NA	TRBV11-3	NA	TRBJ2-5	TGTGCCAGCAGCTACCAACGTTCGAGACAAGAGACCCAGTACTTC	CASSYQRSRQETQYF
NA	TRBV18	NA	TRBJ1-2	TGTGCCAGCTCACCATCGACAGTAGAATATGGCTACACCTTC	CASSPSTVEYGYTF
NA	TRBV12-5	NA	TRBJ2-3	TGTGCTAGTGGTTTGGCCCAGCTAGGGGATACGCAGTATTTT	CASGLAQLGDTQYF
TRBD1	TRBV4-2	once	TRBJ1-1	TGTGCCAGCAGCCAAGTGGAAGGGGGCGTCACTGAAGCTTTCTTT	CASSQVEGGVTEAFF
TRBD2	TRBV27	few	TRBJ2-3	TGTGCCAGCAGGGGGAGGGCCGTGGCTTTTACAGATACGCAGTATTTT	CASRGRAVAFTDTQYF
NA	TRBV18	NA	TRBJ1-5	TGTGCCAGCTCCCCTTCACAGGGCCAAAATCAGCCCCAGCATTTT	CASSPSQGQNQPQHF
NA	TRBV28	NA	TRBJ2-5	TGTGCCAGCAGTTTAGCGGGGGCGCGTGTAGAGACCCAGTACTTC	CASSLAGARVETQYF
NA	TRBV5-1	NA	TRBJ1-2	TGCGCCAGCAGCATGGGACTCCCGGGGTTGGGTAACTATGGCTACACCTTC	CASSMGLPGLGNYGYTF
TRBD2	TRBV2	once	TRBJ2-3	TGTGCCAGCAGTAGGCTAGCGGGGGTCACAGATACGCAGTATTTT	CASSRLAGVTDTQYF
NA	TRBV10-3	NA	TRBJ2-3	TGTGCCATCAGTGACGCCTCGCGGCAGGGTTTCACAGATACGCAGTATTTT	CAISDASRQGFTDTQYF
NA	TRBV11-2	NA	TRBJ1-2	TGTGCCAGCAGCTTAGGGGGGAACTATGGCTACACCTTC	CASSLGGNYGYTF
TRBD2	TRBV7-2	NA	TRBJ2-3	TGTGCCAGCAGCTTACTGGGCGGGAGAATAGATACGCAGTATTTT	CASSLLGGRIDTQYF
NA	TRBV18	NA	TRBJ2-1	TGTGCCAGCTCACCAGTGGGTGGGAATGAGCAGTTCTTC	CASSPVGGNEQFF
NA	TRBV6-5	NA	TRBJ1-5	TGTGCCAGCAGTCCAGCAGGGGAGGGTCAGCCCCAGCATTTT	CASSPAGEGQPQHF
TRBD1	TRBV19	NA	TRBJ2-7	TGTGCCAGTAGTATTATCGGGGCCAGGGGGAGTTACGAGCAGTACTTC	CASSIIGARGSYEQYF
TRBD2	TRBV5-4	NA	TRBJ2-1	TGTGCCAGCAGCTCCAGGACTAGCGGGTTTTCCGATGAGCAGTTCTTC	CASSSRTSGFSDEQFF
NA	TRBV28	NA	TRBJ1-5	TGTGCCAGCAGCCTCCTTAAGGGCAATCAGCCCCAGCATTTT	CASSLLKGNQPQHF
TRBD2	TRBV5-4	NA	TRBJ2-3	TGTGCCAGCAGCTTGGGGGGGGGAGGCGGTAGGGATACGCAGTATTTT	CASSLGGGGGRDTQYF
TRBD2	TRBV5-1	once	TRBJ2-7	TGCGCCAGCAGCTTGACAACTAGCGGGAGCGAGCAGTACTTC	CASSLTTSGSEQYF
TRBD1	TRBV5-1	NA	TRBJ2-1	TGCGCCAGCAGCTTCCACAGGGGCAATGAGCAGTTCTTC	CASSFHRGNEQFF